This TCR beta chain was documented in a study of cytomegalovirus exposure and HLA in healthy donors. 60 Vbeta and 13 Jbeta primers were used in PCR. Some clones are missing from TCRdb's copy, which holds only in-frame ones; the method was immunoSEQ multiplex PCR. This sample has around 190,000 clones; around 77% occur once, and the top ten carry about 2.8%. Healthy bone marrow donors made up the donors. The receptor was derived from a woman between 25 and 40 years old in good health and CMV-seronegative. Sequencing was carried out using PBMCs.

The CDR3 spells CASSRSTGAYEQYF. The CDR3 DNA reads TGCGCCAGCAGCCGTTCGACAGGGGCCTACGAGCAGTACTTC. The rearrangement uses TRBV4-1 and TRBJ2-5; TRBD1 agrees at 8 bases. The J call is in doubt because the DNA end fits TRBJ2-7 better. Germline V gene data show CDR1 as MGHRA and CDR2 as YSYEKL. The CDR3 is 14 amino acids.